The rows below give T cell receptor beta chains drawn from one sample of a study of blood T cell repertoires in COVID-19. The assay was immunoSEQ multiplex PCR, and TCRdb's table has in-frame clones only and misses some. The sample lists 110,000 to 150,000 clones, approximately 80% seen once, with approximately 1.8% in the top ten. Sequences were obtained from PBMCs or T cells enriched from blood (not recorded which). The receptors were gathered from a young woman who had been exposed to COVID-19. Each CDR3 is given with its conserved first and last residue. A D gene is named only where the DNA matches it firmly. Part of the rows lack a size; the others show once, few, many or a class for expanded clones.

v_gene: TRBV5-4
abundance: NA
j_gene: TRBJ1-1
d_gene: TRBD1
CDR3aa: CASSVTGLNTEAFF
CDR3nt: TGTGCCAGCAGCGTGACAGGGTTGAACACTGAAGCTTTCTTT

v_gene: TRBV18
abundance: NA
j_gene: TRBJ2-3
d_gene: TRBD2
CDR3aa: CASSAAGTSGTDTQYF
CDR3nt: TGTGCCAGCTCAGCAGCAGGGACTAGCGGCACAGATACGCAGTATTTT

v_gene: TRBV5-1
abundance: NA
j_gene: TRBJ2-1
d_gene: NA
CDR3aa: CASFPEPFYNEQFF
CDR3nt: TGCGCCAGCTTCCCGGAGCCGTTCTACAATGAGCAGTTCTTC

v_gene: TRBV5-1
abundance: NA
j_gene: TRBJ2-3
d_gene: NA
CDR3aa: CASSLDSDTQYF
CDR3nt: TGCGCCAGCAGCTTGGATAGCGATACGCAGTATTTT

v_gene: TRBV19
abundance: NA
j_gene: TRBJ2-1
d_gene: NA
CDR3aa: CASSIEWSSYNEQFF
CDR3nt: TGTGCCAGTAGTATAGAGTGGAGCTCCTACAATGAGCAGTTCTTC

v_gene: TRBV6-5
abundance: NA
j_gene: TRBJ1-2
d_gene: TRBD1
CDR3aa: CASSYSRDSRYGYTF
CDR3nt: TGTGCCAGCAGTTACTCGAGGGACAGCCGCTATGGCTACACCTTC

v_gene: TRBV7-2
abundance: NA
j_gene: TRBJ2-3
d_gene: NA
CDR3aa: CASSPTGLSTDTQYF
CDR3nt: TGTGCCAGCAGCCCGACTGGCCTAAGCACAGATACGCAGTATTTT

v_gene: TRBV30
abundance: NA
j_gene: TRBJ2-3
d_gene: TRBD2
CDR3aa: CAWSVTSGTGTDTQYF
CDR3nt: TGTGCCTGGAGTGTGACTAGCGGGACCGGCACAGATACGCAGTATTTT

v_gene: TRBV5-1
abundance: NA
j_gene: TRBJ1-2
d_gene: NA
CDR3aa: CASSGGPMSNYGYTF
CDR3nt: TGCGCCAGCAGCGGGGGCCCTATGTCTAACTATGGCTACACCTTC

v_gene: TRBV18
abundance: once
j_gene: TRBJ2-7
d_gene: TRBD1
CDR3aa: CASSPGTGSRSGNEQYF
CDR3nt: TGTGCCAGCTCACCGGGGACAGGGTCTAGGAGTGGGAACGAGCAGTACTTC

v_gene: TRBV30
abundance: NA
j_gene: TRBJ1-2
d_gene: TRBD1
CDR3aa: CACHQGADYGYTF
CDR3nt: TGTGCCTGCCATCAGGGGGCGGACTATGGCTACACCTTC

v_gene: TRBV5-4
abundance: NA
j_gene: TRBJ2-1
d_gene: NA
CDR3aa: CASSLGSSNEQFF
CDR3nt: TGTGCCAGCAGCTTGGGTAGCTCCAATGAGCAGTTCTTC

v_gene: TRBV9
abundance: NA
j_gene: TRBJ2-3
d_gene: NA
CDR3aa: CASSVRGDWSGTDTQYF
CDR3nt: TGTGCCAGCAGCGTAAGGGGAGACTGGAGCGGGACAGATACGCAGTATTTT